The rows below give T cell receptor beta chains drawn from one sample of a study of cytomegalovirus exposure and HLA in healthy donors. Method: immunoSEQ multiplex PCR; TCRdb's copy keeps in-frame clones and lacks some. In the table there are about 120,000 clones, approximately 74% of which are singletons. Sequenced material: PBMCs. These receptors originate from a woman in her forties in good health and CMV-seropositive. The CDR3 runs from the conserved cysteine through the conserved F or W. Fields, in order: D gene, clone size, J gene, V gene, CDR3 protein, CDR3 DNA. D genes are given only for firm matches. Clone size, where shown, is once, few, many, or a class for clones that have expanded.

TRBD2,few,TRBJ2-1,TRBV29-1,CSVAASGWNEQFF,TGCAGCGTCGCGGCTAGCGGGTGGAATGAGCAGTTCTTC
NA,NA,TRBJ2-4,TRBV5-4,CASSLQVAKNIQYF,TGTGCCAGCAGCTTACAGGTAGCCAAAAACATTCAGTACTTC
TRBD1,NA,TRBJ2-3,TRBV27,CASSVTGDNTQYF,TGTGCCAGCAGTGTAACAGGGGATAATACGCAGTATTTT
TRBD1,once,TRBJ2-1,TRBV6-5,CASREAGGKQFF,TGTGCCAGCAGAGAGGCAGGGGGCAAGCAGTTCTTC
TRBD1,NA,TRBJ1-5,TRBV7-9,CSSSLGTGSGGNQPQHF,TGTTCCAGCAGCTTAGGGACAGGGTCTGGGGGCAATCAGCCCCAGCATTTT
TRBD2,NA,TRBJ2-3,TRBV7-3,CASSLSGTSGTDTQYF,TGTGCCAGCAGCTTAAGCGGGACTAGCGGCACAGATACGCAGTATTTT
TRBD1,once,TRBJ1-1,TRBV29-1,CSVMDLTGTGGLNTEAFF,TGCAGCGTTATGGACCTGACCGGGACAGGGGGGCTGAACACTGAAGCTTTCTTT
TRBD1,NA,TRBJ2-3,TRBV7-2,CASRDRGKTDTQYF,TGTGCCAGCAGGGACAGGGGGAAAACAGATACGCAGTATTTT
TRBD1,NA,TRBJ1-4,TRBV7-6,CASSLSTGGNEKLFF,TGTGCCAGCAGCTTAAGTACAGGGGGAAATGAAAAACTGTTTTTT
TRBD1,NA,TRBJ2-5,TRBV9,CASSVGGRGRAETQYF,TGTGCCAGCAGCGTAGGGGGCAGGGGGCGCGCGGAGACCCAGTACTTC
NA,NA,TRBJ1-1,TRBV12-2,CASRLVQGRGEAFF,TGTGCAAGTCGCTTAGTGCAGGGAAGGGGTGAAGCTTTCTTT
TRBD1,NA,TRBJ2-5,TRBV12-5,CASGFLSPVPRDRREQETQYF,TGTGCTAGTGGCTTCCTATCCCCAGTCCCCCGGGACAGGAGAGAACAAGAGACCCAGTACTTC
TRBD1,NA,TRBJ1-1,TRBV7-3,CASSQQGERTEAFF,TGTGCCAGCAGCCAACAGGGGGAGAGAACTGAAGCTTTCTTT
TRBD1,few,TRBJ1-1,TRBV7-3,CASSSDRGREAFF,TGTGCCAGCAGTTCAGACAGGGGAAGGGAAGCTTTCTTT
TRBD2,few,TRBJ2-1,TRBV6-1,CASSDPRGRARDEQFF,TGTGCCAGCAGTGATCCCCGTGGGAGGGCCAGAGATGAGCAGTTCTTC
NA,NA,TRBJ1-1,TRBV19,CASHMRRGATDTEAFF,TGTGCCAGTCATATGCGGCGGGGCGCGACGGACACTGAAGCTTTCTTT
NA,NA,TRBJ2-2,TRBV6-5,CASSYLQGFGELFF,TGTGCCAGCAGTTACTTACAGGGCTTCGGGGAGCTGTTTTTT
TRBD2,NA,TRBJ2-3,TRBV14,CASSHGTSGRADTQYF,TGTGCCAGCAGCCATGGGACTAGCGGGAGGGCCGATACGCAGTATTTT
NA,NA,TRBJ2-5,TRBV29-1,CSVPMTGVETQYF,TGCAGCGTTCCCATGACGGGAGTGGAGACCCAGTACTTC
NA,few,TRBJ2-1,TRBV5-1,CASSLGSGPYNEQFF,TGCGCCAGCAGCTTGGGGTCAGGGCCATACAATGAGCAGTTCTTC
TRBD1,NA,TRBJ2-2,TRBV6-6,CASRTGGANTGELFF,TGTGCCAGCAGGACAGGGGGCGCGAACACCGGGGAGCTGTTTTTT
TRBD2,NA,TRBJ2-5,TRBV4-1,CASSQDRIAGGEKTQYF,TGCGCCAGCAGCCAAGATCGGATAGCGGGAGGGGAAAAGACCCAGTACTTC
NA,NA,TRBJ1-2,TRBV9,CASSVGQGGIGYTF,TGTGCCAGCAGCGTAGGGCAGGGCGGTATAGGCTACACCTTC
NA,NA,TRBJ1-1,TRBV5-4,CASSSPGVGWGTHTEAFF,TGTGCCAGCAGCTCCCCCGGGGTAGGGTGGGGAACCCACACTGAAGCTTTCTTT
NA,NA,TRBJ2-5,TRBV4-1,CASSQPDLQETQYF,TGCGCCAGCAGCCAACCTGACTTGCAAGAGACCCAGTACTTC
TRBD1,NA,TRBJ1-1,TRBV18,CASSPQQGRYTEAFF,TGTGCCAGCTCACCACAACAGGGGAGGTACACTGAAGCTTTCTTT
TRBD2,NA,TRBJ2-7,TRBV27,CASRQTSGYYEQYF,TGTGCCAGCAGGCAGACTAGCGGTTACTACGAGCAGTACTTC
NA,NA,TRBJ2-7,TRBV5-6,CASSLFEGSYEQYF,TGTGCCAGCAGCTTGTTCGAGGGATCCTACGAGCAGTACTTC
TRBD1,NA,TRBJ2-3,TRBV15,CATSITRTGGMDTQYF,TGTGCCACCAGCATCACAAGGACAGGGGGCATGGATACGCAGTATTTT
NA,few,TRBJ1-6,TRBV4-3,CASSQDLQNRAYGSPLHF,TGCGCCAGCAGCCAAGATCTACAGAACCGAGCTTATGGGTCACCCCTCCACTTT
NA,NA,TRBJ1-1,TRBV9,CASSVEGGPDTEAFF,TGTGCCAGCAGCGTAGAGGGGGGGCCTGACACTGAAGCTTTCTTT
NA,few,TRBJ1-1,TRBV6-4,CASRGHAGNMNTEAFF,TGTGCCAGCAGAGGACACGCTGGGAACATGAACACTGAAGCTTTCTTT
TRBD1,NA,TRBJ1-6,TRBV6-6,CASSPELGQGTTPLHF,TGTGCCAGCAGCCCTGAGTTGGGACAGGGTACGACACCCCTCCACTTT
TRBD2,NA,TRBJ2-5,TRBV7-9,CASSFGLAARETQYF,TGTGCCAGCAGCTTCGGACTAGCGGCAAGGGAGACCCAGTACTTC
TRBD2,NA,TRBJ2-7,TRBV27,CASSLIGGLAAYEQYF,TGTGCCAGCAGTTTAATTGGCGGACTAGCGGCCTACGAGCAGTACTTC
TRBD2,NA,TRBJ2-7,TRBV7-2,CASSGLAGGVEQYF,TGTGCCAGCAGCGGCTTAGCGGGAGGGGTCGAGCAGTACTTC
NA,NA,TRBJ2-5,TRBV28,CARGGRETQYF,TGTGCCAGGGGGGGGCGGGAGACCCAGTACTTC
NA,few,TRBJ1-2,TRBV5-4,CASSLARGAGYPGYTF,TGTGCCAGCAGCTTGGCTAGGGGTGCAGGGTATCCTGGCTACACCTTC
NA,NA,TRBJ1-1,TRBV7-2,CASSLRMNTEAFF,TGTGCCAGCAGCTTGAGAATGAACACTGAAGCTTTCTTT
NA,few,TRBJ1-1,TRBV7-9,CASSRGLNTEAFF,TGTGCCAGCAGCCGGGGTTTGAACACTGAAGCTTTCTTT
NA,NA,TRBJ1-6,TRBV6-5,CASSEEGSFTPLHF,TGTGCCAGCAGTGAAGAGGGCAGCTTTACACCCCTCCACTTT
NA,NA,TRBJ2-1,TRBV6-4,CASSDSQYNEQFF,TGTGCCAGCAGTGACTCACAATACAATGAGCAGTTCTTC
TRBD2,NA,TRBJ2-3,TRBV9,CASSVTSVTDTQYF,TGTGCCAGCAGCGTGACTAGCGTTACAGATACGCAGTATTTT
NA,once,TRBJ2-1,TRBV7-2,CASSFGGGPSYNEQFF,TGTGCCAGCAGCTTTGGGGGGGGGCCTTCGTACAATGAGCAGTTCTTC
NA,NA,TRBJ2-7,TRBV18,CASSPVYGSDYEQYF,TGTGCCAGCTCTCCCGTTTACGGTAGCGACTACGAGCAGTACTTC
NA,NA,TRBJ1-5,TRBV6-5,CASRVQARSNQPQHF,TGTGCCAGCAGGGTTCAGGCCAGGAGCAATCAGCCCCAGCATTTT
TRBD2,NA,TRBJ2-1,TRBV9,CASSALAGGYNEQFF,TGTGCCAGCAGCGCCCTAGCGGGGGGCTACAATGAGCAGTTCTTC
TRBD1,NA,TRBJ2-2,TRBV6-4,CASSAQGAGGELFF,TGTGCCAGCAGTGCACAGGGGGCCGGCGGGGAGCTGTTTTTT
TRBD1,few,TRBJ2-1,TRBV18,CASSSTGRSYNEQFF,TGTGCCAGCTCATCGACAGGGCGCTCCTACAATGAGCAGTTCTTC
NA,few,TRBJ1-6,TRBV9,CASSAGSGALNSPLHF,TGTGCCAGCAGCGCAGGGTCAGGGGCGCTTAATTCACCCCTCCACTTT
TRBD1,NA,TRBJ1-4,TRBV13,CASSLGDRENEKLFF,TGTGCCAGCAGCTTAGGGGACAGGGAGAATGAAAAACTGTTTTTT
TRBD1,NA,TRBJ1-2,TRBV7-2,CASSLDRERVYTF,TGTGCCAGCAGCCTTGACAGGGAACGAGTCTACACCTTC
NA,NA,TRBJ1-2,TRBV2,CASSEEGGYYGYTF,TGTGCCAGCAGTGAGGAGGGCGGCTACTATGGCTACACCTTC
TRBD1,NA,TRBJ2-7,TRBV19,CASSLTDRDDEQYF,TGTGCTTCTTCTCTTACGGACAGGGACGACGAGCAGTACTTC
NA,NA,TRBJ1-4,TRBV29-1,CSVNTGSNEKLFF,TGCAGCGTAAACACCGGGTCTAATGAAAAACTGTTTTTT
NA,NA,TRBJ2-7,TRBV27,CASSFRATGTYEQYF,TGTGCCAGCAGTTTTCGGGCGACAGGAACCTACGAGCAGTACTTC
TRBD1,NA,TRBJ1-1,TRBV5-1,CASSLPVAGQEKLNTEAFF,TGCGCCAGCAGCTTACCCGTGGCCGGACAGGAAAAATTGAACACTGAAGCTTTCTTT
NA,NA,TRBJ2-7,TRBV18,CASSPGGGRSYEQYF,TGTGCCAGCTCACCAGGGGGCGGCCGATCCTACGAGCAGTACTTC
NA,NA,TRBJ2-7,TRBV5-1,CASSFSPGTSYEQYF,TGCGCCAGCAGCTTCAGCCCCGGGACATCCTACGAGCAGTACTTC